The TCR beta chain under discussion was sequenced for a study of early T cells in non-severe SARS-CoV-2 infection. About the research overall: Unpaired chains resulted from sequencing bulk RNA of unsorted whole blood.

Individual cDNA molecules carried attached unique molecular identifiers. TCRdb reprocessed the 5' RACE reads with MiXCR, giving one entry per CDR3 protein. The profile shows 55,000 to 65,000 distinct CDR3 sequences, roughly 16% of them singletons. This clonotype was seen a few times. The antigen is not known. General observations from the study: Private and CD4 specificities were missed by VDJdb matching, which favored anti-spike CD8 responses.

The sequence derives from an adult who was a healthcare worker with PCR-confirmed SARS-CoV-2 infection or an uninfected control (not recorded which). The starting material was whole blood, obtained at baseline.

The CDR3 region is CASSLRSAQPQHF. DNA for the CDR3: TGTGCCAGCAGCTTGAGGTCGGCTCAGCCCCAGCATTTT. The chain combines TRBV5-6 with TRBJ1-5, with D uncertain. Trimming removed 1 base from V and 6 bases from J, with 8 bases in between. Germline CDR1 and CDR2: SGHDT and YYEEEE. This CDR3 region has 13 residues.